The T cell receptor beta chain described here comes from a study of T-cell reconstitution after alpha-beta-depleted transplantation in children. Findings and limits, study-wide: At one year after transplant, newly produced T cells mostly accounted for T-cell counts and diversity. Certain patients had high TCRbeta diversity at day 60, and it came from recipient T cells and thymic progenitors that survived.

The sample holds a few counts of this clonotype. Its target is not known. Germline loops: CDR1 SGHRS, CDR2 YFSETQ. The CDR3 totals 16 residues. Unmatched junction bases numbered 14, after V lost 4 bases and J lost 7 bases. Preparation of the TCRbeta library was carried out with unique molecular identifiers. One entry per CDR3 protein results from TCRdb running MiXCR on the PCR reads. The sample lists 490,000 or so distinct CDR3 sequences; roughly a tenth were seen once. This TCR was recovered from a child aged 2-15 years with inherited bone marrow failure, due to receive a stem cell transplant. Material: PBMCs, obtained before TCRalphabeta/CD19-depleted stem cell transplant. This chain links TRBV5-1 with TRBJ2-7; 10 positions match TRBD2. CDR3 in DNA: TGCGCCAGCAGCCCCCTATCGGCTAGCGGGAGTAGGGAGCAGTACTTC. Protein: CASSPLSASGSREQYF.